Presented here are 29 T cell receptor beta chains from one specimen sequenced in a study of OX40 agonist ivuxolimab in advanced cancers. Profiled with immunoSEQ multiplex PCR; TCRdb holds only in-frame clones, not every one. The table has about 96,000 clones, 84% seen once. Material: CD4+ or CD8+ T cells sorted from blood, obtained in a trial of the OX40 agonist ivuxolimab. The receptors stem from an adult with an advanced solid tumor such as melanoma, head and neck, liver or kidney cancer.

The chain carries TRBV7-2 and TRBJ1-4; D perhaps matches TRBD1 (5 bases). The germline V and J ends were trimmed by 3 bases and 5 bases, with 13 bases remaining between them. The germline V gene has CDR1 SGHTA and CDR2 FQGNSA. There are 15 residues in the CDR3. CDR3 protein: CASSFPSGANEKLFF. As DNA, the CDR3 is TGTGCCAGCAGCTTCCCCTCCGGGGCAAATGAAAAACTGTTTTTT.

This clone was picked up a small number of times. J is TRBJ1-1 and V is TRBV11-2; no definite D call. The ends were cut back, 10 bases at V and 4 bases at J, with 13 bases in the middle. Looked up from germline, CDR1 is SGHAT and CDR2 is FQNNGV. The length of the CDR3 is 12 residues. The CDR3 DNA reads as TGTGCCACATCAGGTGGCGGCACTGAAGCTTTCTTT. Protein product: CATSGGGTEAFF.

The chain couples TRBV11-2 to TRBJ1-4; D is possibly TRBD1 (5 bases). The germline V and J ends were trimmed by 0 bases and 0 bases, with 5 bases remaining between them. The V gene's germline CDR1 is SGHAT and CDR2 FQNNGV. The CDR3 has 15 amino acids. This CDR3 reads CASSLETATNEKLFF. The CDR3 region has the DNA TGTGCCAGCAGCTTAGAGACAGCAACTAATGAAAAACTGTTTTTT.

This chain uses TRBV5-1 with TRBJ1-1; D might be TRBD1 (6 bases). CDR1 and CDR2 (germline): SGHRS, YFSETQ. This CDR3 region has 15 residues. Trimming pared 2 bases from V and 3 bases from J, leaving 14 bases between. CDR3 loop: CASSLGGLWDTEAFF. Written as DNA, the CDR3 is TGCGCCAGCAGCTTAGGGGGGCTCTGGGACACTGAAGCTTTCTTT.

This chain joins TRBV4-3 and TRBJ2-3; maybe TRBD1 (5 bases). This CDR3 is built from 14 residues. Germline values: CDR1 LGHNA, CDR2 YSLEER. V was cut by 1 base and J by 4 bases, with 9 bases left in between. The CDR3, as DNA: TGCGCCAGCAGCCAAGGGCAGGGCCCAGATACGCAGTATTTT. Translating gives CASSQGQGPDTQYF.

This chain connects TRBV18 to TRBJ1-1; a weak D match, TRBD1 (5 bases). The CDR3 sequence is 14 residues long. Germline loops: CDR1 KGHSH, CDR2 LQKENI. The V gene lost 3 bases and the J gene lost 3 bases, with 11 bases spanning the gap. The CDR3 is CASSPDKWDTEAFF. In DNA form, the CDR3 reads TGTGCCAGCTCACCGGACAAATGGGACACTGAAGCTTTCTTT.

This rearrangement joins TRBV4-2 to TRBJ2-7; TRBD1 agrees at 11 bases. The germline V gene encodes CDR1 LGHNA and CDR2 YNFKEQ. This CDR3 is 15 amino acids long. Trimming removed 5 bases from V and 1 base from J; junction bases left unmatched: 4. This CDR3 reads CASSGDRGSSYEQYF. The DNA of the CDR3 is TGTGCCAGCAGCGGGGACAGGGGGTCTTCCTACGAGCAGTACTTC.

This chain links TRBV11-2 with TRBJ2-3; 10 nucleotides agree with TRBD1. The CDR3 extends over 16 amino acids. Germline CDR1 is SGHAT and CDR2 is FQNNGV. With 3 bases clipped from V and 2 bases from J, the junction kept 5 bases outside the gene matches. DNA for the CDR3: TGTGCCAGCAGCTTCGACGACAGGGGGCTCACAGATACGCAGTATTTT. Encoded protein: CASSFDDRGLTDTQYF.

This clone was found once. This chain joins TRBV5-1 and TRBJ2-7; D is undetermined. Trimming took off 0 bases at V and 0 bases at J, with 7 bases between the two ends. The CDR3 spans 14 residues. CDR1 and CDR2 from the germline V gene are SGHRS and YFSETQ. The CDR3 protein is CASSLAGSSYEQYF. The CDR3 DNA sequence: TGCGCCAGCAGCTTGGCCGGGTCCTCCTACGAGCAGTACTTC.

CDR3 amino acids: CASSDMTRGLYNEQFF. In DNA, the CDR3 is TGTGCCAGCAGTGATATGACGAGAGGGCTCTACAATGAGCAGTTCTTC. The V gene is TRBV6-1, the J gene TRBJ2-1; maybe TRBD2 (5 bases). The CDR3 is 16 amino acids. Germline V gives CDR1 MNHNS, CDR2 SASEGT. Trimming cost V 3 bases and J 3 bases, with 15 bases left between them.

V is TRBV6-5 and J is TRBJ1-1, with a possible D match to TRBD1 (6 bases). From germline, CDR1 is MNHEY and CDR2 SVGAGI. The ends were cut back, 7 bases at V and 4 bases at J, with 13 bases in the middle. CDR3 size: 13 residues. The CDR3 coding sequence is TGTGCCAGCAACAGGGCCAGGGGCACTGAAGCTTTCTTT. Translated: CASNRARGTEAFF.

This chain links TRBV6-5 with TRBJ1-3; the D gene is possibly TRBD1 (6 bases). Per the germline V gene, CDR1 is MNHEY and CDR2 is SVGAGI. The CDR3 is 15 amino acids. V was cut by 5 bases and J by 5 bases, with 16 bases left in between. The CDR3 DNA reads as TGTGCCAGCAGTGCCACCGGGACAAGCAGAAACACCATATATTTT. Translated: CASSATGTSRNTIYF.

CDR3 residues: CASSEGGLATRLNTEAFF. As DNA, the CDR3 is TGCGCCAGCAGTGAAGGGGGTTTAGCGACCCGGCTGAACACTGAAGCTTTCTTT. J is TRBJ1-1 and V is TRBV10-1; D perhaps matches TRBD1 (6 bases). This CDR3 has 18 residues. CDR1 and CDR2 from the germline V gene are WNHNN and SYGVQD (reference sequence). Trimming shortened V by 3 bases and J by 0 bases, and 20 bases separated the two germline ends.

This clone was counted a few times. V is TRBV5-1 and J is TRBJ1-2, with 8 bases lining up with TRBD1. The J segment lost 9 bases and the V segment lost 5 bases, leaving 6 bases of the junction unmatched. CDR3 length equals 12 residues. CDR1 is SGHRS, CDR2 YFSETQ, per germline. The CDR3 region has the DNA TGCGCCAGCAGGTCCGGACAGGGTCGCTACACCTTC. This encodes CASRSGQGRYTF.

The chain recombines TRBV4-1 with TRBJ1-2; D unresolved. Germline-derived CDR1 and CDR2 are MGHRA and YSYEKL. This CDR3 is built from 13 residues. The V end was cut by 0 bases, the J end by 2 bases, with 4 bases between. CDR3 sequence: CASSQEGNYGYTF. In DNA, the CDR3 is TGCGCCAGCAGCCAAGAGGGGAACTATGGCTACACCTTC.

The chain is built from TRBV9 and TRBJ2-1; D may match TRBD1 or TRBD2 (5 bases each). Germline V gives CDR1 SGDLS, CDR2 YYNGEE. V lost 0 bases and J 7 bases, leaving 17 bases between the germline ends. The CDR3 has 16 amino acids. The CDR3 bases are TGTGCCAGCAGCGTAGACCCGGGCCTCGGGGCAAATGAGCAGTTCTTC. This codes for CASSVDPGLGANEQFF.

The genes are TRBV14 and TRBJ2-7; 7 bases fit TRBD1. The CDR3 spans 16 residues. With V trimmed by 0 bases and J by 2 bases, 7 bases remained unmatched. Germline loops: CDR1 SGHDN, CDR2 FVKESK. The CDR3 coding sequence is TGTGCCAGCAGCCAAGAACACGTCCAGGGGGCCTACGAGCAGTACTTC. Residues: CASSQEHVQGAYEQYF.

The chain recombines TRBV19 with TRBJ1-5, with 9 bases lining up with TRBD1. This CDR3 is 16 amino acids long. V was clipped by 4 bases and J by 6 bases; unmatched bases: 10. In germline, CDR1 is LNHDA, CDR2 SQIVND (reference sequence). CDR3 sequence reads: CASSRSVTGGTQPQHF. Here the CDR3 DNA reads TGTGCCAGTAGTAGGAGCGTGACAGGGGGTACTCAGCCCCAGCATTTT.

V gene TRBV4-2 combines with J gene TRBJ2-3; 7 bases map to TRBD2. V dropped 1 base and J dropped 4; count of bases not matched to a gene: 5. Germline CDR1 and CDR2: LGHNA and YNFKEQ. The CDR3 is 15 residues long. DNA of the CDR3: TGTGCCAGCAGCCAAGCGGAGCTAGCGGCAGATACGCAGTATTTT. Residues: CASSQAELAADTQYF.

V gene TRBV5-6 combines with J gene TRBJ2-7, with 9 positions matching TRBD1. The V segment lost 1 base and the J segment 5 bases; nucleotides outside the gene matches: 1. Germline values: CDR1 SGHDT, CDR2 YYEEEE. There are 13 residues in the CDR3. In nucleotides, the CDR3 is TGTGCCAGCAGCTTGACAGGGGGCCACGAGCAGTACTTC. As protein: CASSLTGGHEQYF.

The chain links TRBV6-5 to TRBJ1-1, with TRBD1 as a possible D gene (5 bases). The length of the CDR3 is 15 residues. V was pared by 7 bases and J by 8 bases, with 23 bases between. Germline CDR1 and CDR2: MNHEY and SVGAGI. The DNA for the CDR3 is TGTGCCAGCACCCAGCGATCCCCCGGGGGACGGGAAGCTTTCTTT. Encoded protein: CASTQRSPGGREAFF.

This chain joins TRBV9 and TRBJ1-5; 7 positions agree with TRBD1. The germline V gene has CDR1 SGDLS and CDR2 YYNGEE. This CDR3 region has 12 residues. V lost 7 bases and J lost 6; bases outside the gene matches: 4. The CDR3 DNA reads as TGTGCCAGCGGCACAGGGGTTCAGCCCCAGCATTTT. Translation gives CASGTGVQPQHF.

The genes are TRBV7-2 and TRBJ2-1; 11 bases are shared with TRBD2. Per the germline V gene, CDR1 is SGHTA and CDR2 is FQGNSA. The V and J ends lost 8 bases and 2 bases, in that order; junction bases with no gene match: 5. This CDR3 has 15 residues. The CDR3 region is CASSISGGAYNEQFF. In DNA, the CDR3 is TGTGCCAGCTCCATTAGCGGGGGGGCCTACAATGAGCAGTTCTTC.

This clone was observed a single time. The chain couples TRBV30 to TRBJ2-1; 7 nucleotides line up with TRBD1. The V and J ends lost 2 bases and 5 bases, in that order; junction bases with no gene match: 3. Germline V gene sequence: CDR1 GTSNPN, CDR2 SVGIG (reference sequence). The CDR3 runs to 13 residues. The CDR3 region is CAWSLGGDNEQFF. As DNA, the CDR3 is TGTGCCTGGAGTTTAGGGGGCGACAATGAGCAGTTCTTC. Complete variable domain (other parts from reference TRBV30 and TRBJ2-1): SQTIHQWPATLVQPVGSPLSLECTVEGTSNPNLYWYRQAAGRGLQLLFYSVGIGQISSEVPQNLSASRPQDRQFILSSKKLLLSDSGFYLCAWSLGGDNEQFFGPGTRLTVL.

This clone was counted a single time. CDR3 sequence reads: CASSLRGTGIGDTEAFF. As DNA, the CDR3 is TGCGCCAGCAGCTTGCGCGGGACAGGGATAGGCGACACTGAAGCTTTCTTT. V usage is TRBV5-1 and J usage is TRBJ1-1; 9 nucleotides align to TRBD1. V gave up 1 base and J gave up 3 bases; unmatched junction bases: 10. The germline V gene encodes CDR1 SGHRS and CDR2 YFSETQ. The CDR3 is made up of 17 amino acids. The whole variable domain, filled in from reference TRBV5-1 and TRBJ1-1, reads KAGVTQTPRYLIKTRGQQVTLSCSPISGHRSVSWYQQTPGQGLQFLFEYFSETQRNKGNFPGRFSGRQFSNSRSEMNVSTLELGDSALYLCASSLRGTGIGDTEAFFGQGTRLTVV.

V usage is TRBV5-1 and J usage is TRBJ2-7; 9 bases match TRBD1. Per the germline V gene, CDR1 is SGHRS and CDR2 is YFSETQ. With 0 bases clipped from V and 3 bases from J, the junction kept 4 bases outside the gene matches. This CDR3 has 15 residues. The CDR3 nucleotides read TGCGCCAGCAGCTTGGTACCGGGACAGGGCTACGAGCAGTACTTC. This encodes CASSLVPGQGYEQYF.

The chain combines TRBV5-6 with TRBJ2-1, with D possibly being TRBD2 (6 bases). CDR3 length: 13 residues. Germline V gives CDR1 SGHDT, CDR2 YYEEEE. V lost 6 bases, J lost 10 bases, and 17 bases lay in between. In nucleotides, the CDR3 is TGTGCCAGCACCCACCCTCAGGGAGGCGAGCAGTTCTTC. It yields the protein CASTHPQGGEQFF.

The chain combines TRBV5-8 with TRBJ1-5, with unresolved D. The CDR3 loop spans 16 amino acids. From germline, CDR1 is SGHTS and CDR2 YDEGEE. V was clipped by 2 bases and J by 2 bases, with 14 bases between them. CDR3 amino acids: CASSFLDPRGNQPQHF. CDR3 DNA sequence: TGTGCCAGCAGCTTTTTGGACCCAAGGGGCAATCAGCCCCAGCATTTT.

This sequence joins TRBV29-1 and TRBJ1-4; possible D gene TRBD1, 5 bases. CDR3 length: 13 residues. Trimming took 3 bases from V and 8 from J, leaving 13 bases between them. CDR1 is SQVTM, CDR2 ANQGSEA, per germline. CDR3 bases: TGCAGCGTTGACGCAGGGACGGAAGAAAAACTGTTTTTT. It yields the protein CSVDAGTEEKLFF.